This TCR beta chain was identified in a study of chemoradiotherapy in HPV16-positive cancers (dated by TCRdb to the early 2020s). The study in broad terms: Functional T-cell assays on cells from a couple of HPV16-positive patients defined candidate HPV-specific T-cell clones and common TCR motifs. The study asked whether T-cell immunity against the HPV oncoproteins E6 and E7 changes during chemoradiotherapy and whether it affects survival. TCR repertoires from roughly 87 patients with HPV-related cancers were then used to track the candidate HPV-specific TCRs and motifs.

Taken from the germline V gene, the CDR1 and CDR2 loops are MNHEY and SVGAGI. From the cysteine up to the phenylalanine, the CDR3 has a length of 15 residues. Of all the DNA, just the CDR3 is kept, 45 bases in frame from base 1. Germline trimming amounts to 6 bases on V and 4 bases on J, with 3 as the count of junction bases outside the gene matches. Repertoires were sampled multiple times during chemoradiotherapy, which allowed clonal expansion in the tumor microenvironment to be followed. Receptor libraries were prepared by the immunoSEQ multiplex PCR assay. Drawn from immuneACCESS, this table holds only the in-frame rearrangements with V and J called that TCRdb kept. Clones are partly lost; checked studies trace under half to an unresolved V gene and leave the rest unexplained. This sample gives more than 10,000 clones in total; around 72% of them show up just once. 8.3% of the sample belongs to the ten largest clones.

Study-wide findings and limitations: Only a couple of HPV16-positive patients were used to derive the functional definition of HPV-specific T cells, and the survival association was reported for HPV16-positive patients. Expansion of candidate HPV-specific clones and E7-related TCR motifs was observed in the tumor microenvironment during treatment, whereas no such expansion was observed for non-HPV-specific T cells. In HPV16-positive patients, expansion of HPV-responsive T cells during chemoradiotherapy was associated with improved recurrence-free survival.

Notes on this clone: This clone's antigen is unknown. Nothing much larger sits one base from this clone, and base qualities are not available.

The chain employs TRBV6-5 and TRBJ2-1, and TRBD2 matches 13 of the central bases. This TCR came from a human donor with HPV-associated anogenital cancer. Sampling was carried out from a patient who underwent chemoradiotherapy. The bases read TGTGCCAGCAGACCGACTAGCGGGAGGTACAATGAGCAGTTCTTC. Its coded protein is CASRPTSGRYNEQFF.